The entry below describes one TCR beta chain. Its specificity is unknown. The record originates from a study of T cells in Graves' hyperthyroidism and ophthalmopathy. Study-wide results and limits: Expanded thyroid clonotypes (above 0.001) were mostly also found in blood.

With 3 bases clipped from V and 1 base from J, the junction kept 8 bases outside the gene matches. Germline V gene sequence: CDR1 MGHRA, CDR2 YSYEKL. The CDR3 is made up of 16 amino acids. Amplification of TCR beta CDR3 regions used RNA as the template. Primed by the HTBI set, a first-round RT-PCR was run on the TCR CDR3. In TCRdb, the multiplex PCR reads were re-called with MiXCR into one record per CDR3 protein. In the table there are 300,000 or so distinct CDR3 sequences, roughly 18% of which are singletons. An absence of ophthalmopathy progression within 18 months meant stable Graves' hyperthyroidism. Diagnoses rested on clinical symptoms, serum thyroxine and TRAb, thyroid ultrasound and orbital computed tomography.

The chain is built from TRBV4-1 and TRBJ2-5; 7 nucleotides agree with TRBD2. The TCR was taken from a woman aged 45 to 65 with Graves' hyperthyroidism. Sample: blood. CDR3: CASSQPDGGTQETQYF. CDR3 nucleotides: TGCGCCAGCAGCCAGCCCGACGGGGGGACCCAAGAGACCCAGTACTTC.